Below, 10 T cell receptor beta chains from the same sample are listed, as sequenced in a study of blood T cell repertoires in COVID-19. The method was immunoSEQ multiplex PCR; TCRdb's version includes in-frame clones alone and lacks a portion of them. Here the sample spans approximately 290,000 clones, 65% to 85% being singletons. Source material: peripheral blood. The receptors were gathered from a person aged 65-85 years with COVID-19, enrolled during active disease.

The V call is TRBV27, the J call TRBJ2-7, with 9 bases identical to TRBD1. V was clipped by 5 bases and J by 1 base; unmatched bases: 9. This CDR3 is 16 amino acids long. The germline V gene encodes CDR1 MNHEY and CDR2 SMNVEV (reference sequence). The CDR3 is CASSTIGTGKSYEQYF. The DNA of the CDR3 is TGTGCCAGCAGTACGATTGGGACAGGGAAATCCTACGAGCAGTACTTC.

Notes on this clone: An end of the junction differs from the germline gene, which may be a read error. The chain joins TRBV5-8 to TRBJ1-5; unclear D gene. Germline loops: CDR1 SGHTS, CDR2 YDEGEE. This CDR3 is 12 amino acids long. CDR3 DNA: TGTGCCAGCAGCTTACTGAATCAACCCCAGCATTTT. Translating it yields CASSLLNQPQHF.

Written as DNA, the CDR3 is TGTGCCAGCAGTTCCAGGGGATTAAGCTCCTACGAGCAGTACTTC. Encoded protein: CASSSRGLSSYEQYF. The chain combines TRBV2 with TRBJ2-7, with D tentatively TRBD1 (6 bases). Germline CDR1 SNHLY, CDR2 FYNNEI. V lost 5 bases to trimming and J lost 0 bases, with 14 bases between them. The CDR3 consists of 15 residues.

The rearrangement joins TRBV6-6 to TRBJ2-5; TRBD1 agrees at 7 bases. CDR3 length equals 16 residues. Germline values: CDR1 MNHNY, CDR2 SVGAGI (reference sequence). The ends lost 5 bases at V and 2 bases at J; junction bases unmatched: 11. CDR3 sequence (DNA): TGTGCCAGCAGTCCCAGAGCCGGGACAGCACAAGAGACCCAGTACTTC. It translates to CASSPRAGTAQETQYF.

This chain joins TRBV12-3 or TRBV12-4 and TRBJ1-3; D gene uncertain. Deletions cut 3 bases from V and 9 bases from J, with 9 bases between. The CDR3 length is 12 residues. Written as DNA, the CDR3 is TGTGCCAGCAGTTTTTACGCGGCCACCATATATTTT. As protein: CASSFYAATIYF.

This clone has a count of ten or more. The J gene is TRBJ2-1, the V gene TRBV9; 10 bases are a match to TRBD2. The CDR3 totals 14 residues. With V trimmed by 1 base and J by 9 bases, 4 bases remained unmatched. The germline gives CDR1 SGDLS, CDR2 YYNGEE. CDR3 sequence reads: CASSVTSGMGEQFF. As DNA, the CDR3 is TGTGCCAGCAGCGTAACTAGCGGGATGGGTGAGCAGTTCTTC.

In this sample, this clone turned up a few times. This CDR3 is CASSQSRAGAGELFF. In DNA, the CDR3 is TGTGCCAGCAGCCAATCACGGGCAGGGGCCGGGGAGCTGTTTTTT. The chain is built from TRBV16 and TRBJ2-2, with a possible D match to TRBD1 (6 bases). The CDR3 runs to 15 residues. Germline V gene sequence: CDR1 KGHSY, CDR2 FQNENV. Trimming removed 0 bases at V and 6 bases at J, with 11 bases between.

The table lists this clone with a count of one. This chain uses TRBV7-9 with TRBJ2-5, with a weak D call TRBD1 (5 bases). Trimming stripped 2 bases from V and 2 bases from J, with 12 bases between. Germline V gives CDR1 SEHNR, CDR2 FQNEAQ (reference sequence). The CDR3 extends over 15 amino acids. The CDR3 DNA is TGTGCCAGCAGCTTAAGGGTCGGACAACAAGAGACCCAGTACTTC. Amino acid sequence: CASSLRVGQQETQYF.

This clone occurred a few times. CDR3 loop: CASSLGSGGFPNEQFF. In nucleotides, the CDR3 is TGTGCCAGCAGCTTGGGAAGCGGGGGGTTCCCTAATGAGCAGTTCTTC. This rearrangement joins TRBV5-6 to TRBJ2-1; 9 nucleotides agree with TRBD2. Germline CDR1 SGHDT, CDR2 YYEEEE. V lost 0 bases, J lost 7 bases, and 8 bases stayed unmatched. This CDR3 contains 16 residues.

The rearrangement uses TRBV5-1 and TRBJ1-1; 7 bases fit TRBD1. CDR3 length: 13 residues. CDR1 is SGHRS, CDR2 YFSETQ, per germline. V was clipped by 3 bases and J by 7 bases; unmatched bases: 6. The CDR3 DNA reads as TGCGCCAGCAGCTCTACAGGGGCCCTTGAAGCTTTCTTT. Encoded protein: CASSSTGALEAFF.